These 7 T cell receptor beta chains were all obtained from the same sample, sequenced in a study of blood T cell repertoires in COVID-19. Clones were read by immunoSEQ multiplex PCR, and TCRdb kept only the in-frame ones, dropping some. The profile shows under 40,000 clones, over 90% of them singletons. Sequencing input: peripheral blood. The receptors come from a human donor in a cohort sampled during active COVID-19.

The chain combines TRBV19 with TRBJ2-1, with 8 bases fitting TRBD2. Germline lookup yields CDR1 LNHDA and CDR2 SQIVND (reference sequence). This CDR3 has 15 amino acids. The J segment lost 4 bases and the V segment lost 5 bases, leaving 7 bases of the junction unmatched. The CDR3 sequence is CASSRKSGGYNEQFF. In DNA, the CDR3 is TGTGCCAGTAGTCGGAAGTCGGGGGGGTACAATGAGCAGTTCTTC.

This chain connects TRBV24-1 to TRBJ1-2; 9 bases are a match to TRBD1. Germline lookup yields CDR1 KGHDR and CDR2 SFDVKD. The CDR3 is 13 residues long. Unmatched junction bases numbered 2, after V lost 5 bases and J lost 5 bases. The CDR3 sequence is CATSAGTGYGYTF. DNA for the CDR3: TGTGCCACCAGTGCCGGGACAGGGTATGGCTACACCTTC.

The V gene is TRBV4-2, the J gene TRBJ2-3; 7 bases are shared with TRBD2. J lost 0 bases, V lost 0 bases, and 6 bases had no gene match. The germline gives CDR1 LGHNA, CDR2 YNFKEQ. This CDR3 contains 17 residues. The CDR3 nucleotides are TGTGCCAGCAGCCAAGATTACGGGAGGTGGAGCACAGATACGCAGTATTTT. Translated, it gives CASSQDYGRWSTDTQYF.

The rearrangement uses TRBV5-1 and TRBJ1-1; D is uncertain. The CDR3 sequence is 14 residues long. Germline loops: CDR1 SGHRS, CDR2 YFSETQ. Trimming removed 0 bases at V and 3 bases at J, with 9 bases between. In DNA form, the CDR3 reads TGCGCCAGCAGCTTGGCCGGGTGGGACACTGAAGCTTTCTTT. Translating it yields CASSLAGWDTEAFF.

This clone was recorded only once. This chain joins TRBV7-9 and TRBJ1-5, with unresolved D. The V gene lost 5 bases and the J gene lost 2 bases, with 13 bases spanning the gap. The germline V gene has CDR1 SEHNR and CDR2 FQNEAQ (reference sequence). The CDR3 runs to 15 residues. Here the CDR3 DNA reads TGTGCCAGCAGCAAAATTGAGGCGGGCAATCAGCCCCAGCATTTT. Residues: CASSKIEAGNQPQHF.

The chain has TRBV19 and TRBJ2-2; 7 bases line up with TRBD2. The germline CDR1 and CDR2 sequences are LNHDA and SQIVND (reference sequence). CDR3 length equals 15 residues. J was trimmed by 0 bases and V by 10 bases; bases with no gene match: 8. CDR3 sequence: CATLPGGANTGELFF. DNA of the CDR3: TGTGCCACCCTCCCGGGAGGCGCGAACACCGGGGAGCTGTTTTTT.

This sequence joins TRBV18 and TRBJ1-1; D perhaps matches TRBD1 (6 bases). This CDR3 comprises 15 residues. Trimming shortened V by 0 bases and J by 1 base, and 9 bases separated the two germline ends. CDR1 and CDR2 from the germline V gene are KGHSH and LQKENI. The CDR3 DNA sequence: TGTGCCAGCTCACCACCGGGGGGGCCGAACACTGAAGCTTTCTTT. Translated: CASSPPGGPNTEAFF.